Listed here are 10 T cell receptor beta chains from one sample, sequenced in a study of blood T cell repertoires in COVID-19. Clones were read by immunoSEQ multiplex PCR, and TCRdb kept only the in-frame ones, dropping some. The sample lists about 250,000 clones, around 83% occurring once. Sequencing was carried out using peripheral blood. The receptors originated from a middle-aged woman who had recovered from COVID-19.

This chain uses TRBV12-3 or TRBV12-4 with TRBJ1-6; D possibly corresponds to TRBD1 (5 bases). The CDR3 is 13 amino acids. Trimming removed 11 bases from V and 7 bases from J, with 15 bases in between. DNA for the CDR3: TGTGCCGGGAACCGGGACTACAATTCACCCCTCCACTTT. This gives the protein CAGNRDYNSPLHF.

This clone was observed a single time. The chain is built from TRBV9 and TRBJ1-4; D is unclear. The germline V gene encodes CDR1 SGDLS and CDR2 YYNGEE. The CDR3 extends over 16 amino acids. Trimming removed 4 bases at V and 0 bases at J, with 13 bases between. Here the CDR3 DNA reads TGTGCCAGCAGCCGGGTAGCGAACTCAACTAATGAAAAACTGTTTTTT. Translated: CASSRVANSTNEKLFF.

The chain links TRBV2 to TRBJ2-3; 11 nucleotides agree with TRBD2. Trimming cost V 4 bases and J 6 bases; bases outside gene matches: 3. This CDR3 has 14 residues. The V gene's germline CDR1 is SNHLY and CDR2 FYNNEI. DNA for the CDR3: TGTGCCAGCAGTGTAGCGGGGGGGGTGGATACGCAGTATTTT. Translated, it gives CASSVAGGVDTQYF. The variable domain in full, with the rest retrieved from reference TRBV2 and TRBJ2-3, is EPEVTQTPSHQVTQMGQEVILRCVPISNHLYFYWYRQILGQKVEFLVSFYNNEISEKSEIFDDQFSVERPDGSNFTLKIRSTKLEDSAMYFCASSVAGGVDTQYFGPGTRLTVL.

This rearrangement joins TRBV19 to TRBJ1-5; TRBD1 matches 10 bases. The germline CDR1 and CDR2 sequences are LNHDA and SQIVND (reference sequence). J was trimmed by 1 base and V by 0 bases; bases with no gene match: 3. The CDR3 extends over 17 amino acids. The CDR3 is CASSIEGQGKSNQPQHF. CDR3 sequence (DNA): TGTGCCAGTAGTATAGAGGGACAGGGGAAGAGCAATCAGCCCCAGCATTTT. The full variable domain, its missing parts supplied by reference TRBV19 and TRBJ1-5, is DGGITQSPKYLFRKEGQNVTLSCEQNLNHDAMYWYRQDPGQGLRLIYYSQIVNDFQKGDIAEGYSVSREKKESFPLTVTSAQKNPTAFYLCASSIEGQGKSNQPQHFGDGTRLSIL.

The rearrangement links TRBV5-1 to TRBJ2-5; 10 bases are a match to TRBD2. The CDR3 is made up of 16 amino acids. J was trimmed by 4 bases and V by 3 bases; bases with no gene match: 9. CDR1 is SGHRS and CDR2 is YFSETQ in the germline V gene. CDR3 bases: TGCGCCAGCAGCTCTCCGACTAGCGGGTCCAGAGAGACCCAGTACTTC. The encoded protein is CASSSPTSGSRETQYF. The full variable domain, rest sourced from reference TRBV5-1 and TRBJ2-5, is KAGVTQTPRYLIKTRGQQVTLSCSPISGHRSVSWYQQTPGQGLQFLFEYFSETQRNKGNFPGRFSGRQFSNSRSEMNVSTLELGDSALYLCASSSPTSGSRETQYFGPGTRLLVL.

The gene calls are TRBV5-1 and TRBJ2-1; a possible D gene is TRBD2 (5 bases). Per germline, CDR1 SGHRS and CDR2 YFSETQ. This CDR3 comprises 14 residues. The V end was cut by 3 bases, the J end by 5 bases, with 12 bases between. CDR3 protein: CASSYPGTHNEQFF. The CDR3 coding sequence is TGCGCCAGCAGCTATCCGGGAACCCACAATGAGCAGTTCTTC.

This clone was seen once. The chain links TRBV9 to TRBJ1-6; D is perhaps TRBD1 (5 bases). Germline V gene lookup returns CDR1 SGDLS and CDR2 YYNGEE. Trimming cost V 3 bases and J 12 bases, with 10 bases left between them. This CDR3 contains 12 residues. The CDR3 is CASSEAGRPLHF. In DNA, the CDR3 is TGTGCCAGCAGCGAGGCGGGGCGACCCCTCCACTTT.

The chain combines TRBV7-9 with TRBJ1-3; D gene ambiguous. The CDR3 has 16 residues. CDR1 and CDR2 from the germline V gene are SEHNR and FQNEAQ (reference sequence). V was trimmed by 5 bases and J by 4 bases, leaving 18 bases between them. As DNA, the CDR3 is TGTGCCAGCAGCCAGCCCGGCAGCGGAGCCGGAAACACCATATATTTT. The encoded protein is CASSQPGSGAGNTIYF.

The chain employs TRBV5-4 and TRBJ2-7; TRBD1 agrees at 11 bases. The CDR3 contains 16 residues. CDR1 and CDR2 from the germline V gene are SGHNT and YYREEE (reference sequence). With 0 bases clipped from V and 3 bases from J, the junction kept 5 bases outside the gene matches. The chain's CDR3 is CASSLGGQGAFYEQYF. The CDR3 region has the DNA TGTGCCAGCAGCTTGGGAGGACAGGGGGCCTTCTACGAGCAGTACTTC.

The V and J genes are TRBV6-6 and TRBJ1-5, with D tentatively TRBD1 (5 bases). The CDR3 covers 15 residues. Germline V CDR1 and CDR2: MNHNY, SVGAGI (reference sequence). V was pared by 2 bases and J by 8 bases, with 16 bases between. CDR3 sequence (DNA): TGTGCCAGCAGTTACCAGACAGAATGGGGTGAGCCCCAGCATTTT. This translates into CASSYQTEWGEPQHF.